This TCR beta chain was retrieved from a study of CXCR3-negative and CXCR3-positive naive CD8 T cells. The length of the CDR3 is 16 residues. The germline V gene encodes CDR1 WSHSY and CDR2 SAAADI. A word on this clonotype: What it recognizes is unknown.

Findings of the study overall: In naive cells, CXCR3-negative and CXCR3-positive subsets had similar TRBV-TRBJ usage; memory cells differed.

Via 5' RACE with UMI labels, TRB cDNA libraries were prepared. TCRdb reprocessed the 5' RACE reads, with one entry per CDR3 protein and no DNA. This table lists 28,000 or so distinct CDR3 sequences. V is TRBV10-2 and J is TRBJ1-1; TCRdb proposes TRBD1, but this gene call is untestable without DNA. The sample consisted of naive CXCR3- CD8+ T cells from blood. Noted subset: CD45RO-CCR7+CD27+CD95- naive CD8+ T cells lacking CXCR3 (TNR3-). This receptor was taken from a human donor in good health. Some clones in this sample may be carry-over from other donors' samples. The CDR3: CASSVGGGRSNTEAFF.